This T cell receptor (beta chain) was recorded in a study of molecular identifiers for immune sequencing clone quantification. Study as a whole: Five portions were made in replicates from RNA of roughly 21,000 or 96,000 naive CD8 cells, and four underwent sequencing.

Sorting was used to obtain naive CD8 T cells (CD8+CD4-CCR7+CD45RA+). The CDR3 totals 15 residues. CDR1 is MNHEY, CDR2 SMNVEV, per germline (reference sequence). V lost 2 bases and J lost 6, with 17 bases in between. Bulk TCR libraries used previously described methods and listed TCR primers. TCRdb recomputed calls from the PCR reads with MiXCR, one row per CDR3 protein. The sample holds nearly 650,000 distinct CDR3 sequences, 25% seen once. This rearrangement joins TRBV27 to TRBJ2-7; weak D call: TRBD1 (5 bases). The sequencing sample was made of naive CD8+ T cells from blood, with Jurkat cell RNA spiked in. Subset described: FACS-sorted CD8+CD4-CCR7+CD45RA+ naive T cells. The sequence derives from a human donor in good health. Some libraries in this study had Jurkat cell RNA spiked in. The CDR3 loop is CASSLGSRQLSEQYF. The CDR3 region has the DNA TGTGCCAGCAGTTTAGGATCTAGACAGCTGAGCGAGCAGTACTTC.